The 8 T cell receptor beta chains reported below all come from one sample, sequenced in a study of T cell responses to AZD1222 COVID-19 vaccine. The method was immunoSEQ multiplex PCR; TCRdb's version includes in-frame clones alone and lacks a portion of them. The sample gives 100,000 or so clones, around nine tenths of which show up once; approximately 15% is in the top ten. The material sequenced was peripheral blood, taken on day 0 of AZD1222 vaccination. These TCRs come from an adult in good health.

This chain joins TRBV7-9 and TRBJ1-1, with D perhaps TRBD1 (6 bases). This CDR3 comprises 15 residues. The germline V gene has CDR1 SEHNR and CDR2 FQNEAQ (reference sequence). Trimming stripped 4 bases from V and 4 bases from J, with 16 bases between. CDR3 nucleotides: TGTGCCAGCAGCTCACCGACAGGATGGAGCACTGAAGCTTTCTTT. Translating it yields CASSSPTGWSTEAFF.

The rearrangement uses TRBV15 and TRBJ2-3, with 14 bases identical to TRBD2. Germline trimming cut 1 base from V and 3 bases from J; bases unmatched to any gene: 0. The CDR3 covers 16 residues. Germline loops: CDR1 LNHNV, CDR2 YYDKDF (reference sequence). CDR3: CATSRGTSGGTDTQYF. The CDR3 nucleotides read TGTGCCACCAGCAGAGGGACTAGCGGGGGGACAGATACGCAGTATTTT.

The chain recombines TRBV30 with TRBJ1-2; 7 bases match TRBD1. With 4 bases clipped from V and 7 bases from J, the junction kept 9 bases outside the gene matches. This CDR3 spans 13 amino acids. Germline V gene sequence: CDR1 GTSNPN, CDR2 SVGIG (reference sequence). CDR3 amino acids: CAWTRNSGGGYTF. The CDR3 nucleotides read TGTGCCTGGACTCGAAATTCAGGGGGTGGCTACACCTTC.

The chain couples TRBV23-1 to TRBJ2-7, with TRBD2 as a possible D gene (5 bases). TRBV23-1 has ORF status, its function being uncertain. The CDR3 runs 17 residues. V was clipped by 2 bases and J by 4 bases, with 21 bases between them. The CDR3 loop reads CASSQNIGEKACYEQYF. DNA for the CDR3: TGCGCCAGCAGTCAAAATATCGGGGAAAAGGCCTGTTACGAGCAGTACTTC.

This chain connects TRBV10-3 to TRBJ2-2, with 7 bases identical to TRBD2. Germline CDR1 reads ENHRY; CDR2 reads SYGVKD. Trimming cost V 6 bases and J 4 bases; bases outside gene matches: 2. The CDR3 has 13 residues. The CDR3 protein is CAIRREITGELFF. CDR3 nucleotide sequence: TGTGCCATCAGGCGGGAGATCACCGGGGAGCTGTTTTTT.

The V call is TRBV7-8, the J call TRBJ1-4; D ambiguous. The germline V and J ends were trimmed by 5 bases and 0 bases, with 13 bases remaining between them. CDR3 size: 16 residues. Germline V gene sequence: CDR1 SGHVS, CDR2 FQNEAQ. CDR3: CASSPRANPTNEKLFF. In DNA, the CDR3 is TGTGCCAGCAGCCCTAGGGCCAACCCAACTAATGAAAAACTGTTTTTT. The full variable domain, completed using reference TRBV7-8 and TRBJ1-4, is GAGVSQSPRYKVAKRGQDVALRCDPISGHVSLFWYQQALGQGPEFLTYFQNEAQLDKSGLPSDRFFAERPEGSVSTLKIQRTQQEDSAVYLCASSPRANPTNEKLFFGSGTQLSVL.

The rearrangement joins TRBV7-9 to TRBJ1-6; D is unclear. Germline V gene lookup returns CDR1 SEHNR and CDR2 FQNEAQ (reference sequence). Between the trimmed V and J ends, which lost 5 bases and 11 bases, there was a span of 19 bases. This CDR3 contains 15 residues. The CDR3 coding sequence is TGTGCCAGCAGCGCCCTCACCGGGATAGGAACACCCCTCCACTTT. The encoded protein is CASSALTGIGTPLHF.

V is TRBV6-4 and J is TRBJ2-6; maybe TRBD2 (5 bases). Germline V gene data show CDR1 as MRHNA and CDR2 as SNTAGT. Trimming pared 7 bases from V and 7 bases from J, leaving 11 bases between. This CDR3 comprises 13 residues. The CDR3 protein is CASKEDFANVLTF. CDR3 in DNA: TGTGCCAGCAAGGAGGACTTCGCCAACGTCCTGACTTTC.